These 8 T cell receptor beta chains were all obtained from the same sample, sequenced in a study of naive and memory T cell subsets. Two oligonucleotides, mixed equimolar, formed the beta constant-region primer covering TRBC1 and TRBC2. Nested alpha and beta constant-region primers with the SP2 primer drove four PCR rounds on ligated cDNA. TCRdb reprocessed the UMI-ligation and nested PCR reads via MiXCR and lists one record per CDR3 protein. Of some 80,000 distinct CDR3 sequences in the sample, around 9% were seen once. Sequenced material: naive CD8+ T cells from blood. These receptors came from a human donor in good health.

This clonotype has a handful of counts. The DNA for the CDR3 is TGTGCCAGCAGATCCGAGGCGGGGGTCTACAATGAGCAGTTCTTC. The encoded protein is CASRSEAGVYNEQFF. The V call is TRBV7-9, the J call TRBJ2-1; 7 bases are a match to TRBD2. Germline V lookup: CDR1 SEHNR, CDR2 FQNEAQ (reference sequence). V lost 6 bases and J lost 3; bases outside the gene matches: 8. The CDR3 runs to 15 residues.

The J gene is TRBJ2-1, the V gene TRBV28; D might be TRBD2 (6 bases). Germline CDR1 MDHEN, CDR2 SYDVKM. The V end was cut by 7 bases, the J end by 4 bases, with 20 bases between. CDR3 length: 16 residues. The CDR3 loop is CASISLRDSRYNEQFF. The CDR3 coding sequence is TGTGCCAGCATATCATTGCGGGACTCTAGGTACAATGAGCAGTTCTTC.

The J gene is TRBJ2-3, the V gene TRBV29-1, with 7 positions matching TRBD2. The CDR3 totals 15 residues. CDR1 and CDR2 (germline): SQVTM, ANQGSEA. V dropped 4 bases and J dropped 2; count of bases not matched to a gene: 9. CDR3 sequence (DNA): TGCAGCGTTGCCCGGGGAGGGAGGGCCACAGATACGCAGTATTTT. Its translation is CSVARGGRATDTQYF.

The gene calls are TRBV10-2 and TRBJ2-3, with D perhaps TRBD2 (7 bases). CDR1 WSHSY and CDR2 SAAADI come from the germline V gene. Trimming left V 3 bases short and J 5 bases short, with 12 bases between. This CDR3 spans 14 amino acids. CDR3: CASSDGGLRDTQYF. The DNA of the CDR3 is TGCGCCAGCAGTGACGGGGGGCTTAGAGATACGCAGTATTTT.

This clonotype was counted between two and nine times. The chain carries TRBV20-1 and TRBJ1-1, with D possibly matching TRBD1 (5 bases). This CDR3 has 16 residues. CDR1 is DFQATT, CDR2 SNEGSKA, per germline (reference sequence). The V end lost 0 bases, the J end lost 0 bases, and 14 bases lay between the germline ends. Here the CDR3 reads CSARDLQGRMNTEAFF. CDR3 bases: TGCAGTGCTAGAGACCTCCAGGGTAGAATGAACACTGAAGCTTTCTTT.

This clonotype was seen ten or more times. This sequence joins TRBV12-5 and TRBJ1-4; D remains ambiguous. The germline V gene has CDR1 LGHNT and CDR2 FRNRAP. The germline V and J ends were trimmed by 5 bases and 2 bases, with 15 bases remaining between them. The CDR3 contains 16 residues. Written as DNA, the CDR3 is TGTGCTAGTGGTCTTGACCCAGTGCCCACTAATGAAAAACTGTTTTTT. Translating gives CASGLDPVPTNEKLFF.

This clonotype was observed a few times. The chain recombines TRBV27 with TRBJ2-7; possible D gene TRBD2, 5 bases. This CDR3 region has 12 residues. The germline V and J ends were trimmed by 2 bases and 7 bases, with 9 bases remaining between them. Germline CDR1 MNHEY, CDR2 SMNVEV (reference sequence). The CDR3 loop is CASSLRGREQYF. The CDR3 DNA reads TGTGCCAGCAGTTTACGCGGGCGGGAGCAGTACTTC.

This chain links TRBV28 with TRBJ2-2; 7 positions match TRBD1. CDR3 length equals 17 residues. V lost 6 bases, J lost 8 bases, and 18 bases stayed unmatched. From germline, CDR1 is MDHEN and CDR2 SYDVKM. For the CDR3, the DNA is TGTGCCAGCAGACCCTATCCCCGGGACAGAACGCGGGGGGAGCTGTTTTTT. Protein sequence: CASRPYPRDRTRGELFF.